The clone carrying this TCR beta chain turned up a few times. What it recognizes is unknown. This record belongs to a study of healthy donors' naive CD4 and CD8 T cells. Study in general: Donors spanned ages 20-25, 40-50 and 60-70 years, half female.

Study-wide results and caveats: CDR3 charge plus V and J genes appeared to account for about 13% of CD4/CD8 variance.

A linear amplification protocol produced the TCR libraries from about 0.45 ug of total RNA. MiXCR, run by TCRdb on the reads, gives a single entry per CDR3 protein. The data contain 180,000 or so distinct CDR3 sequences, under 85% of them singletons. V lost 3 bases to trimming and J lost 2 bases, with 10 bases between them. Germline V lookup: CDR1 SQVTM, CDR2 ANQGSEA. The CDR3 is 13 residues long. The chain couples TRBV29-1 to TRBJ1-2; D perhaps matches TRBD1 (6 bases). Sequenced sample: naive CD4+ and CD8+ T cells sorted from blood, pooled from several donors. This receptor was taken from a pool of human donors in good health; the sample pools cells from several healthy donors. CDR3 coding DNA: TGCAGCGTTGAGACAGGTCTAAACTATGGCTACACCTTC. Translating gives CSVETGLNYGYTF.